A single sample gave rise to the 5 T cell receptor beta chains below, sequenced in a study of T cell changes during pregnancy in multiple sclerosis. Libraries were prepared by immunoSEQ multiplex PCR; TCRdb keeps only in-frame clonotypes and omits some of them. This table holds approximately 65,000 clones, around 96% found once. Sequencing used CD8+ T cells from peripheral blood mononuclear cells, obtained after pregnancy. Every receptor here comes from a female donor with multiple sclerosis, enrolled in a pregnancy study.

The chain recombines TRBV7-6 with TRBJ2-1, with D perhaps TRBD2 (6 bases). Trimming pared 5 bases from V and 0 bases from J, leaving 11 bases between. Germline V CDR1 and CDR2: SGHVS, FNYEAQ. The CDR3 consists of 15 residues. For the CDR3, the DNA is TGTGCCAGCAGCCCCAGCGGGTTCTCCTACAATGAGCAGTTCTTC. Encoded protein: CASSPSGFSYNEQFF.

The V call is TRBV19, the J call TRBJ2-7, with D possibly matching TRBD2 (5 bases). There are 13 residues in the CDR3. The ends were cut back, 3 bases at V and 2 bases at J, with 8 bases in the middle. Germline V lookup: CDR1 LNHDA, CDR2 SQIVND (reference sequence). The CDR3 DNA reads TGTGCCAGTAGTATGGTACTAGCCTACGAGCAGTACTTC. This translates into CASSMVLAYEQYF.

The gene calls are TRBV7-9 and TRBJ2-7; D remains unclear. V lost 3 bases, J lost 6 bases, and 9 bases lay in between. CDR3 length: 12 amino acids. In germline, CDR1 is SEHNR, CDR2 FQNEAQ (reference sequence). CDR3 sequence (DNA): TGTGCCAGCAGCTTCGACATCTTCGAGCAGTACTTC. This gives the protein CASSFDIFEQYF.

V is TRBV7-8 and J is TRBJ2-7; TRBD1 is a possible D gene (6 bases). In germline, CDR1 is SGHVS, CDR2 FQNEAQ. V lost 0 bases to trimming and J lost 5 bases, with 14 bases between them. The CDR3 contains 15 residues. In nucleotides, the CDR3 is TGTGCCAGCAGCTTAGCAGGGGGAACCTTGAACGAGCAGTACTTC. It yields the protein CASSLAGGTLNEQYF.

This sequence joins TRBV19 and TRBJ1-1; 8 bases match TRBD1. Trimming cost V 6 bases and J 4 bases; bases outside gene matches: 7. The CDR3 loop spans 14 amino acids. Germline loops: CDR1 LNHDA, CDR2 SQIVND (reference sequence). CDR3 sequence (DNA): TGTGCCAGTAGGCCCCAGGGGGCATCCACTGAAGCTTTCTTT. It specifies CASRPQGASTEAFF.